This TCR beta chain was identified during a study of graft-versus-host responses after intestinal transplantation. Study-wide background: Recipients underwent multivisceral, liver-intestinal, or isolated intestinal transplants. Every recipient underwent anti-thymocyte globulin induction, then tacrolimus and steroids for two to three years.

Comments on this clone: Just one base apart from a much larger clone, this may be a read error.

V lost 4 bases and J lost 7; bases outside the gene matches: 11. Germline CDR1 reads LGHNA; CDR2 reads YNFKEQ. This CDR3 is 16 amino acids long. Graft material was processed, releasing intraepithelial and lamina propria lymphocytes. Sequencing used immunoSEQ multiplex PCR; TCRdb keeps in-frame clones, though not all of them. This sample yields 20,000 to 25,000 clones, of which around 80% are seen a single time; 3% to 3.5% belongs to the top ten. This material consisted of ileum tissue, taken 12 days after intestinal transplant. This clonotype originated in a human patient who received an intestinal transplant, so some T cells may come from the graft donor. The chain links TRBV4-2 to TRBJ2-1; the match to TRBD2 covers 9 bases. CDR3 DNA sequence: TGTGCCAGCAGCCCGTCTGGACTAGCGCCGACTAATGAGCAGTTCTTC. This encodes CASSPSGLAPTNEQFF.